This T cell receptor beta chain was observed in a study of vaccination and CD4 T cells after COVID-19. Notes on this clonotype: Antigen specificity is unknown. Sequence at one end of the junction differs from germline and may be a read error.

CDR3 length equals 14 residues. Germline assignment: CDR1 SGHTA and CDR2 FQGNSA. Sequence data for DNA of cultured CD4+ T cells were generated by the Oncomine TCR Beta short-read assay. A single record per CDR3 protein comes from TCRdb applying MiXCR to the PCR reads. The sample shows about 20,000 distinct CDR3 sequences, 70% to 80% of them seen only once. This sample's treatment: approximately 11-day PBMC culture with coronavirus spike peptide pools or control peptides (ViraFEST assay). The chain recombines TRBV7-2 with TRBJ2-4; 8 bases line up with TRBD2. The TCR sequence derives from a human donor who had recovered from COVID-19. Specimen: CD4+ T cells from blood, cultured in vitro. The CDR3 loop reads CASSRTSGKNIQYF. The CDR3 nucleotides are TGCGCCAGCAGCCGTACTAGCGGCAAAAACATTCAGTACTTC.